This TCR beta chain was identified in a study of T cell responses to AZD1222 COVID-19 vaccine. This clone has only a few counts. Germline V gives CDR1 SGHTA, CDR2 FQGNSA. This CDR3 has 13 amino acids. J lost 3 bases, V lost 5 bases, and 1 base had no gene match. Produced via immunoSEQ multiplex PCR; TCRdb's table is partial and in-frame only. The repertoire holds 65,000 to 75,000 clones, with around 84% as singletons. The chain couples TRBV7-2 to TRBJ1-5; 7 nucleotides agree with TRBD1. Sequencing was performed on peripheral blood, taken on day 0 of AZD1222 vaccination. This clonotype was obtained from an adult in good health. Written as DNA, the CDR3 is TGTGCCAGCAGCCAGGGGGTCAATCAGCCCCAGCATTTT. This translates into CASSQGVNQPQHF.